This T cell receptor beta chain was sequenced for a study of T cells after yellow fever vaccination. Study details: SMART-Seq v4 Ultra Low Input handled preparation of low-cell-number fractions.

General study results and limits: FACS-sorted repertoires could harbor abundant contaminating bulk-population clonotypes.

A process of 5'RACE template switching, which added a universal primer site and UMIs, was used to make TCR cDNA. TCRdb called the 5' RACE reads again in MiXCR, with one record for every CDR3 protein. The sample holds about 74,000 distinct CDR3 sequences, approximately 6.5% seen once. The length of the CDR3 is 12 residues. CDR1 and CDR2 (germline): SGHAT, FQNNGV. Deletions cut 5 bases from V and 9 bases from J, with 11 bases between. On this clonotype itself: The antigen is unknown.

The sequencing here drew on CD8+ T cells sorted from PBMCs, taken 4 to 6 days after the first yellow fever vaccination. The chain is built from TRBV11-2 and TRBJ2-1; D ambiguous. The TCR comes from a man between 18 and 35 years old who received the YFV17D yellow fever vaccine. As DNA, the CDR3 is TGTGCCAGCAGCCTAAATCAGATTGAGCAGTTCTTC. Protein sequence: CASSLNQIEQFF.